This TCR beta chain was identified in a study of blood T cell repertoires in COVID-19. Looking at the study overall: The cDNA or gDNA used as material had been derived from T cells, B-cell-depleted T cells, or PBMCs.

The assay was immunoSEQ multiplex PCR, and TCRdb's table has in-frame clones only and misses some. The table records about 25,000 clones, 65% to 90% of them present only once. CDR3 length equals 15 residues. From germline, CDR1 is MGHDK and CDR2 SYGVNS. The V end lost 1 base, the J end lost 4 bases, and 13 bases lay between the germline ends. The chain uses TRBV25-1 and TRBJ2-5; D may be TRBD2 (5 bases). Sequencing was performed on peripheral blood. The TCR comes from a man aged 70-80 years with acute or convalescent COVID-19. The CDR3 nucleotides read TGTGCCAGCAGTGAATTGCGGGCTCCGGGAGAGACCCAGTACTTC. Its translation: CASSELRAPGETQYF.